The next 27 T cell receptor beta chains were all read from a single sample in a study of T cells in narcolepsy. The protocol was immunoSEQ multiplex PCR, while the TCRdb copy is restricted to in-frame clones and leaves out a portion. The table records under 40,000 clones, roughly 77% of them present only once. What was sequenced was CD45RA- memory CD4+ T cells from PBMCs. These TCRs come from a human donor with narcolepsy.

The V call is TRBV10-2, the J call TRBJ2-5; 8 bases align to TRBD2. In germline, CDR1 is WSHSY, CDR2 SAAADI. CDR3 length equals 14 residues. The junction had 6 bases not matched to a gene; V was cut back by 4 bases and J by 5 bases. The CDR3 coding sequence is TGCGCCAGCAGTGCCAGCGGGAGTACTGAGACCCAGTACTTC. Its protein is CASSASGSTETQYF.

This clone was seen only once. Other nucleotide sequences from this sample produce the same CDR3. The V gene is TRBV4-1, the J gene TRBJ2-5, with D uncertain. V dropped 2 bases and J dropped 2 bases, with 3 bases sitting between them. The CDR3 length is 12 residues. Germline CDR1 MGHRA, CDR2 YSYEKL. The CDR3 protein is CASSQPQETQYF. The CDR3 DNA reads TGCGCCAGCAGCCAACCTCAAGAGACCCAGTACTTC.

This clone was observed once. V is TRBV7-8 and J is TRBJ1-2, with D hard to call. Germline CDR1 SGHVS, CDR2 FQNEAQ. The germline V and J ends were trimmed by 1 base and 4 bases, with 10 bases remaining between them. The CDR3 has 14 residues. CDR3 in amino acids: CASSLDISGYGYTF. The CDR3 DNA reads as TGTGCCAGCAGCTTAGATATAAGTGGCTATGGCTACACCTTC.

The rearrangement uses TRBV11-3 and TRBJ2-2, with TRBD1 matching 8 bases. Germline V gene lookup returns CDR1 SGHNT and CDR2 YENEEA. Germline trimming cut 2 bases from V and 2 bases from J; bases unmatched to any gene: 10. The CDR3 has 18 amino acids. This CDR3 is CASSLMLWGQVNTGELFF. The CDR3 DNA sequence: TGTGCCAGCAGCTTAATGCTTTGGGGACAGGTTAACACCGGGGAGCTGTTTTTT. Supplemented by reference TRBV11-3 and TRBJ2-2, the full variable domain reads EAGVVQSPRYKIIEKKQPVAFWCNPISGHNTLYWYLQNLGQGPELLIRYENEEAVDDSQLPKDRFSAERLKGVDSTLKIQPAELGDSAVYLCASSLMLWGQVNTGELFFGEGSRLTVL.

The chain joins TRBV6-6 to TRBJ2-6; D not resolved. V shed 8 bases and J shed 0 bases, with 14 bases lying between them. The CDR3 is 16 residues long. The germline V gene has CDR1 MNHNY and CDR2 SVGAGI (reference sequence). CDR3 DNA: TGTGCCAGCCAAAAGGGAATACCCTCTGGGGCCAACGTCCTGACTTTC. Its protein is CASQKGIPSGANVLTF.

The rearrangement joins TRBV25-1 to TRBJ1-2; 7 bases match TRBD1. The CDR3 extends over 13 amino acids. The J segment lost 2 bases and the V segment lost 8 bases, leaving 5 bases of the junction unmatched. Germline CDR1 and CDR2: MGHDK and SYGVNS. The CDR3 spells CASAQGGNYGYTF. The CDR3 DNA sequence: TGTGCCAGCGCCCAGGGGGGCAACTATGGCTACACCTTC.

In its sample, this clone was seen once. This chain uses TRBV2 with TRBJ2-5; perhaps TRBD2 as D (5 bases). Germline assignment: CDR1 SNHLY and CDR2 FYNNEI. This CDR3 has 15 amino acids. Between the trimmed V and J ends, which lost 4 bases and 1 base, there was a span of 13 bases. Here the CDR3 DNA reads TGTGCCAGCAGTGTTTATCTGGACTCCCAAGAGACCCAGTACTTC. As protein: CASSVYLDSQETQYF.

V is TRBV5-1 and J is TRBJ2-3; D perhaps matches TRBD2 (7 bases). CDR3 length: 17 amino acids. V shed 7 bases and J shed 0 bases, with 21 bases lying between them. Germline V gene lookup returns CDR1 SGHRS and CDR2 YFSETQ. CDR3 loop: CASRPGGLQKSTDTQYF. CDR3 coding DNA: TGCGCCAGCCGACCGGGGGGCCTTCAGAAGAGCACAGATACGCAGTATTTT.

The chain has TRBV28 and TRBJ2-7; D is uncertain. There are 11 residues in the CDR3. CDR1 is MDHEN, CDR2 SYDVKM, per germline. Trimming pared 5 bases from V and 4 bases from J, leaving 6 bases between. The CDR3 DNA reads TGTGCCAGCAGTCAGACGTACGAGCAGTACTTC. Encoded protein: CASSQTYEQYF.

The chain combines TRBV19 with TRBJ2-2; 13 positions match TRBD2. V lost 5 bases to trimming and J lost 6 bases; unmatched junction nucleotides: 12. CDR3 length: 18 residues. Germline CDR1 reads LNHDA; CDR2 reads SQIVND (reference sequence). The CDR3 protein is CASSLRGTSGRAAGELFF. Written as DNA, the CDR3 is TGTGCCAGTAGTCTCAGGGGAACTAGCGGGAGGGCCGCCGGGGAGCTGTTTTTT.

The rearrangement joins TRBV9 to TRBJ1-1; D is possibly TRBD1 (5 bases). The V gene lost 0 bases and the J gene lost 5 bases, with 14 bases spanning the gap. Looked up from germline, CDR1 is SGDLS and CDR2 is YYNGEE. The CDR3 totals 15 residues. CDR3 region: CASSVVPGGRTEAFF. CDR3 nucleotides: TGTGCCAGCAGCGTAGTACCGGGGGGGAGGACTGAAGCTTTCTTT.

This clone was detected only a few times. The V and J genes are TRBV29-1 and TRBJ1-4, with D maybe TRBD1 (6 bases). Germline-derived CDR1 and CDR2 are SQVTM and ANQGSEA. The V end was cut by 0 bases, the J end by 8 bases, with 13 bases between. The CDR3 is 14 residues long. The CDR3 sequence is CSVEDRGGGEKLFF. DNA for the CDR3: TGCAGCGTTGAAGATCGGGGGGGCGGGGAAAAACTGTTTTTT.

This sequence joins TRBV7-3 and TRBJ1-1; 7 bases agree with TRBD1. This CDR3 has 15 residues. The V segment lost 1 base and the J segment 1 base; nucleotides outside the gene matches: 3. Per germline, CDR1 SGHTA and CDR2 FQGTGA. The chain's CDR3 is CASSLSGTANTEAFF. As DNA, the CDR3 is TGTGCCAGCAGCTTAAGCGGGACAGCGAACACTGAAGCTTTCTTT.

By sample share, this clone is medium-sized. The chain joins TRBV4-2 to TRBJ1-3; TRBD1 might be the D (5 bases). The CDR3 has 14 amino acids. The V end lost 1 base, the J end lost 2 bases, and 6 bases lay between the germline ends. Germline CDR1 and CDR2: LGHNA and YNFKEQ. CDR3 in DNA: TGTGCCAGCAGCCAAGGACAGACTGGAAACACCATATATTTT. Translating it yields CASSQGQTGNTIYF.

CDR3 protein: CASSLKPTGMSGYTF. As DNA, the CDR3 is TGTGCCAGCAGCCTAAAACCGACAGGGATGAGTGGCTACACCTTC. The rearrangement joins TRBV5-6 to TRBJ1-2, with 7 positions matching TRBD1. Germline CDR1 and CDR2: SGHDT and YYEEEE. J lost 7 bases, V lost 4 bases, and 13 bases had no gene match. This CDR3 contains 15 residues.

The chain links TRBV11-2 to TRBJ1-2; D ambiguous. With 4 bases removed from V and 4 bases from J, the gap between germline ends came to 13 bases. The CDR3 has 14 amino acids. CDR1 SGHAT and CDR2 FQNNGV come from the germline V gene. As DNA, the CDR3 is TGTGCCAGCAGCTATCCCCGGGAGTTCTATGGCTACACCTTC. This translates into CASSYPREFYGYTF.

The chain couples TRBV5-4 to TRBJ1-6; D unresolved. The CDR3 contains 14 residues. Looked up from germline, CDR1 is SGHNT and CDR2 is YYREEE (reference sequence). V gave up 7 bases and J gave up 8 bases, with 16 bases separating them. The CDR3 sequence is CASRQDPRDSPLHF. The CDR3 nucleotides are TGTGCCAGCCGGCAGGATCCTAGGGATTCACCCCTCCACTTT.

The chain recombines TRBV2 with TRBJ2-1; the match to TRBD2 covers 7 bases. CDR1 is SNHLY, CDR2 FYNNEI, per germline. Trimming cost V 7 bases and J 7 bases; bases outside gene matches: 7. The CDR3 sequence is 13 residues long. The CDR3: CASMGGPKNEQFF. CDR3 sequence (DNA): TGTGCCAGCATGGGAGGGCCTAAAAATGAGCAGTTCTTC.

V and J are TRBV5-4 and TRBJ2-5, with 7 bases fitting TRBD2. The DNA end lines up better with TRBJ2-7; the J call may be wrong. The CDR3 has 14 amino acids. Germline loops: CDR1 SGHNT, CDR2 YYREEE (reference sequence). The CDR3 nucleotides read TGTGCCAGCAGACTCGGCGGGGGTGTCTACGAGCAGTACTTC. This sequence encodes CASRLGGGVYEQYF.

In DNA, the CDR3 is TGTGCCAGCAGCTTAGAGAGGACAGAGGAGAATCAGCCCCAGCATTTT. It specifies CASSLERTEENQPQHF. The chain carries TRBV11-3 and TRBJ1-5, with D possibly matching TRBD1 (6 bases). Trimming pared 0 bases from V and 4 bases from J, leaving 13 bases between. Germline assignment: CDR1 SGHNT and CDR2 YENEEA. The CDR3 loop spans 16 amino acids.

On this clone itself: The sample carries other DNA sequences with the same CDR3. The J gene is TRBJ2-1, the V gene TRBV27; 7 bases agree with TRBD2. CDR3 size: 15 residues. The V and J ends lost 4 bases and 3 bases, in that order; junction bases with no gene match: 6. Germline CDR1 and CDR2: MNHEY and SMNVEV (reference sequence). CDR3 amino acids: CASSSSGANYNEQFF. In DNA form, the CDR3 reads TGTGCCAGCAGTTCCAGCGGGGCTAACTACAATGAGCAGTTCTTC.

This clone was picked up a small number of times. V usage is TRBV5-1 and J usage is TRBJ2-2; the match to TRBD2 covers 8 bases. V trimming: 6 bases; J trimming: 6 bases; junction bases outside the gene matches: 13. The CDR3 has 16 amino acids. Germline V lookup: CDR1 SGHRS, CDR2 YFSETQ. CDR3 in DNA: TGCGCCAGCACCGGCCAGGCGGGAGGAAGTTCCGGGGAGCTGTTTTTT. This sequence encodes CASTGQAGGSSGELFF.

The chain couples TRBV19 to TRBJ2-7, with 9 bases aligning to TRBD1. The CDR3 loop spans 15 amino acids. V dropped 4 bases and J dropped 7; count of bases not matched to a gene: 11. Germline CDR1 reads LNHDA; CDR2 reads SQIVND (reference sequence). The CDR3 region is CASSTTGGALIEQYF. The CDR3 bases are TGTGCCAGTAGTACCACAGGGGGCGCGTTAATAGAGCAGTACTTC. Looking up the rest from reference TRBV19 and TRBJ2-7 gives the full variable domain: DGGITQSPKYLFRKEGQNVTLSCEQNLNHDAMYWYRQDPGQGLRLIYYSQIVNDFQKGDIAEGYSVSREKKESFPLTVTSAQKNPTAFYLCASSTTGGALIEQYFGPGTRLTVT.

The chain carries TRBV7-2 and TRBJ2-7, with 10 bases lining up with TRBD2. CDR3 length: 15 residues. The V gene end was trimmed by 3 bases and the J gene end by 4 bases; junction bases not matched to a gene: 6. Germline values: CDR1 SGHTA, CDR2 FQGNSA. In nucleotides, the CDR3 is TGTGCCAGCAGCTTCTCCACTAGCGGGGCGTACGAGCAGTACTTC. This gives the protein CASSFSTSGAYEQYF.

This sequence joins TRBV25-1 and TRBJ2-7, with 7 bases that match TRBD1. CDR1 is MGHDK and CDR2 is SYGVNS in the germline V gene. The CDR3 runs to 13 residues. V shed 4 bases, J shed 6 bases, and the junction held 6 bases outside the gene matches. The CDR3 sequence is CASSGTGPGEQYF. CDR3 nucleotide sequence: TGTGCCAGCAGTGGGACAGGCCCTGGCGAGCAGTACTTC.

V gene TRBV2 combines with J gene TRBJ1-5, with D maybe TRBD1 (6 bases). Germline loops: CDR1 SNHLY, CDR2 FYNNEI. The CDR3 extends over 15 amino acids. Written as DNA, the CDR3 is TGTGCAGCAGGGGCGGGGGGGCTCAGCAATCAGCCCCAGCATTTT. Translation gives CAAGAGGLSNQPQHF.

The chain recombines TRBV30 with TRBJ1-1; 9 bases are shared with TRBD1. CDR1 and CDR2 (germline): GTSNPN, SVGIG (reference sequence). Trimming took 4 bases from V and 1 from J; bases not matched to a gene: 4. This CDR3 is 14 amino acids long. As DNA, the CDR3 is TGTGCCTGGACCCCGGACAGGGGGAACACTGAAGCTTTCTTT. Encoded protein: CAWTPDRGNTEAFF.